This T cell receptor (beta chain) was sequenced during a study of T cells in localized non-small cell lung cancer. Study-level points and caveats: Adjacent lung had a median about 55 of the 100 largest tumor clones. Higher adjacent-lung clonality was associated with shorter survival. Maximal T cell clonality occurred in uninvolved adjacent lung, with tumor ranking below it.

CDR3 size: 16 residues. CDR1 and CDR2 (germline): MNHGY, SAAAGT. The V and J ends lost 0 bases and 6 bases respectively, with 17 bases between them. Clones were sequenced by immunoSEQ multiplex PCR, and TCRdb holds only the in-frame ones, with some missing. The sample has over a thousand clones, roughly 24% seen once. This clone has more than one count but fewer than ten. What it recognizes is unknown. The chain is built from TRBV6-8 and TRBJ1-2, with no clear D. Specimen: lung tumor tissue, collected before any cancer treatment. The receptor was isolated from a male donor older than 55 with stage II lung adenocarcinoma. The CDR3 loop reads CASSYSPGEGPNGYTF. The CDR3 nucleotides are TGTGCCAGCAGTTACTCCCCCGGGGAGGGTCCCAATGGCTACACCTTC.